This TCR beta chain comes out of a study of blood T cell repertoires in COVID-19. For the study at large: Sites across the United States, Italy and Spain contributed samples from acute and convalescent COVID-19.

Germline V lookup: CDR1 ENHRY, CDR2 SYGVKD. The CDR3 is made up of 14 amino acids. V lost 4 bases to trimming and J lost 6 bases; unmatched junction nucleotides: 4. The protocol was immunoSEQ multiplex PCR, while the TCRdb copy is restricted to in-frame clones and leaves out a portion. The table lists roughly 170,000 clones, 79% of them singletons. This clone has a handful of counts. It was during active infection that Seattle patients were enrolled and then longitudinally followed. Sequencing used peripheral blood. The chain couples TRBV10-3 to TRBJ2-2, with 8 bases fitting TRBD1. This TCR was sampled from a woman in her sixties with COVID-19, enrolled during active disease. The CDR3 nucleotides are TGTGCCATCAGTGGGACAGGGATTGCCGGGGAGCTGTTTTTT. Its translation is CAISGTGIAGELFF.